These 27 T cell receptor beta chains were all obtained from the same sample, sequenced in a study of blood T cell repertoires in COVID-19 (dated by TCRdb to about 2020). Library creation used the immunoSEQ multiplex PCR assay. As stored in TCRdb, this immuneACCESS dataset retains in-frame rearrangements with V and J assigned. A fraction of the clones does not appear; measured against another copy, unresolved V genes explain less than half of the discrepancy, and the remainder lacks a known reason. The sample profile shows around 130,000 clones; approximately 86% of them were found once. About 2.5% of the sample is taken by the ten largest. The sample consisted of PBMCs or T cells enriched from blood (not recorded which). All receptors come from a woman in her 50s who had recovered from COVID-19.

This clone was seen just once. V is TRBV24-1 and J is TRBJ1-2; D gene ambiguous. The V end was cut by 3 bases, the J end by 6 bases, with 16 bases between. Germline assignment: CDR1 KGHDR and CDR2 SFDVKD. The CDR3 spans 15 residues. CDR3 bases: TGTGCCACCAGTGATCCCGCCCGAGGGTGGGATGGCTACACCTTC. Translation gives CATSDPARGWDGYTF.

The V and J genes are TRBV14 and TRBJ1-4; D gene ambiguous. V was pared by 3 bases and J by 7 bases, with 9 bases between. The CDR3 is 13 amino acids. The germline V gene encodes CDR1 SGHDN and CDR2 FVKESK. The CDR3: CASSHRGLEKLFF. In DNA form, the CDR3 reads TGTGCCAGCAGCCACCGAGGCCTTGAAAAACTGTTTTTT.

The V call is TRBV15, the J call TRBJ2-7, with 8 bases matching TRBD2. After removal of 6 bases from V and 1 base from J, the junction contained 8 bases not matched to a gene. CDR1 and CDR2 from the germline V gene are LNHNV and YYDKDF (reference sequence). CDR3 size: 15 residues. The CDR3 sequence: CATRPAGGSSYEQYF. Written as DNA, the CDR3 is TGTGCCACCAGGCCCGCGGGGGGTTCTTCCTACGAGCAGTACTTC. The full variable domain, with the rest looked up from reference TRBV15 and TRBJ2-7, is DAMVIQNPRYQVTQFGKPVTLSCSQTLNHNVMYWYQQKSSQAPKLLFHYYDKDFNNEADTPDNFQSRRPNTSFCFLDIRSPGLGDTAMYLCATRPAGGSSYEQYFGPGTRLTVT.

This chain connects TRBV5-6 to TRBJ1-5; D is ambiguous. Germline V lookup: CDR1 SGHDT, CDR2 YYEEEE. The germline V and J ends were trimmed by 0 bases and 6 bases, with 10 bases remaining between them. CDR3 length: 14 residues. This CDR3 reads CASSLGGRGQPQHF. CDR3 in DNA: TGTGCCAGCAGCTTGGGGGGTCGGGGTCAGCCCCAGCATTTT. Full variable domain (rest looked up from reference TRBV5-6 and TRBJ1-5): DAGVTQSPTHLIKTRGQQVTLRCSPKSGHDTVSWYQQALGQGPQFIFQYYEEEERQRGNFPDRFSGHQFPNYSSELNVNALLLGDSALYLCASSLGGRGQPQHFGDGTRLSIL.

The table lists this clone with a count of one. The chain carries TRBV11-3 and TRBJ2-6; D is perhaps TRBD1 (5 bases). The CDR3 totals 18 residues. Germline-derived CDR1 and CDR2 are SGHNT and YENEEA. With 5 bases removed from V and 0 bases from J, the gap between germline ends came to 17 bases. CDR3 loop: CASSLKAGKSSGANVLTF. CDR3 bases: TGTGCCAGCAGCCTAAAGGCAGGGAAGAGCTCTGGGGCCAACGTCCTGACTTTC.

In DNA, the CDR3 is TGCGCCAGCAGCTTGGAACTAGCGGGGGGCTACAATGAGCAGTTCTTC. The encoded protein is CASSLELAGGYNEQFF. This chain joins TRBV5-1 and TRBJ2-1; 12 positions match TRBD2. CDR3 length: 16 residues. Germline loops: CDR1 SGHRS, CDR2 YFSETQ. J gave up 3 bases and V 0 bases, and 1 base lay outside the gene matches.

Only one count was recorded for this clone. V usage is TRBV4-1 and J usage is TRBJ2-2, with 8 bases matching TRBD1. Looked up from germline, CDR1 is MGHRA and CDR2 is YSYEKL. The CDR3 length is 15 residues. V was clipped by 4 bases and J by 1 base; unmatched bases: 2. CDR3 residues: CASSLGTGNTGELFF. The CDR3 nucleotides read TGCGCCAGCAGCCTTGGGACAGGGAACACCGGGGAGCTGTTTTTT.

The chain uses TRBV2 and TRBJ1-1; 10 nucleotides line up with TRBD1. This CDR3 has 14 amino acids. Germline V gives CDR1 SNHLY, CDR2 FYNNEI. The trim removed 4 bases at V and 4 bases at J, leaving 3 bases unmatched. CDR3 sequence: CASSGQGAGTEAFF. CDR3 DNA sequence: TGTGCCAGCAGTGGACAGGGGGCGGGCACTGAAGCTTTCTTT.

The chain carries TRBV19 and TRBJ2-7; 7 bases map to TRBD1. The CDR3 consists of 15 residues. J lost 0 bases, V lost 5 bases, and 7 bases had no gene match. CDR1 is LNHDA and CDR2 is SQIVND in the germline V gene (reference sequence). The CDR3 protein is CASSLRQGLSYEQYF. The CDR3 nucleotides read TGTGCCAGTAGTCTCCGACAGGGCCTCTCCTACGAGCAGTACTTC.

This clone was picked up a small number of times. The gene calls are TRBV7-9 and TRBJ1-5; D ambiguous. Looked up from germline, CDR1 is SEHNR and CDR2 is FQNEAQ (reference sequence). This CDR3 comprises 12 residues. V shed 5 bases and J shed 7 bases, with 9 bases lying between them. CDR3 sequence: CASSRPGQPQHF. CDR3 DNA sequence: TGTGCCAGCAGCCGACCGGGACAGCCCCAGCATTTT. The full variable domain, in which reference TRBV7-9 and TRBJ1-5 provide the parts outside the CDR3, is DTGVSQNPRHKITKRGQNVTFRCDPISEHNRLYWYRQTLGQGPEFLTYFQNEAQLEKSRLLSDRFSAERPKGSFSTLEIQRTEQGDSAMYLCASSRPGQPQHFGDGTRLSIL.

The CDR3 DNA is TGTGCCGGCTCGGCAGGGACAAGCTCTGGAAACACCATATATTTT. Translating gives CAGSAGTSSGNTIYF. The rearrangement joins TRBV7-2 to TRBJ1-3; TRBD1 might be the D (6 bases). The CDR3 totals 15 residues. In germline, CDR1 is SGHTA, CDR2 FQGNSA. The V gene lost 11 bases and the J gene lost 0 bases, with 17 bases spanning the gap.

This rearrangement joins TRBV4-1 to TRBJ1-5; TRBD1 is a possible D gene (5 bases). Germline-derived CDR1 and CDR2 are MGHRA and YSYEKL. With 3 bases removed from V and 1 base from J, the gap between germline ends came to 10 bases. The CDR3 runs to 15 residues. As DNA, the CDR3 is TGCGCCAGCAGCCAGACGACAGTAAGCAATCAGCCCCAGCATTTT. Translated, it gives CASSQTTVSNQPQHF.

This clone was found once. The rearrangement links TRBV4-3 to TRBJ2-2, with D hard to call. The germline V gene has CDR1 LGHNA and CDR2 YSLEER. The V end lost 1 base, the J end lost 0 bases, and 12 bases lay between the germline ends. This CDR3 region has 17 residues. DNA of the CDR3: TGCGCCAGCAGCCAAGGGCCACCCTCAACGAACACCGGGGAGCTGTTTTTT. Its translation: CASSQGPPSTNTGELFF.

The genes are TRBV5-1 and TRBJ1-1; D ambiguous. With 0 bases removed from V and 3 bases from J, the gap between germline ends came to 9 bases. The germline gives CDR1 SGHRS, CDR2 YFSETQ. The CDR3 has 14 amino acids. CDR3 protein: CASSLDPGYTEAFF. CDR3 sequence (DNA): TGCGCCAGCAGCTTGGATCCGGGGTACACTGAAGCTTTCTTT.

The CDR3 DNA reads TGTGCCAGCAGCCCACCCAGGCAGTCAGGCTACACCTTC. Translated, it gives CASSPPRQSGYTF. J is TRBJ1-2 and V is TRBV7-9, with D unresolved. Germline CDR1 and CDR2: SEHNR and FQNEAQ (reference sequence). The CDR3 covers 13 residues. The ends were cut back, 5 bases at V and 8 bases at J, with 15 bases in the middle.

The table lists this clone with a few counts. V usage is TRBV12-3 or TRBV12-4 and J usage is TRBJ2-7; D not certain. The CDR3 length is 12 residues. V lost 1 base and J 3 bases, leaving 4 bases between the germline ends. The CDR3, as DNA: TGTGCCAGCAGTTTAGGCAGCTACGAGCAGTACTTC. Its translation is CASSLGSYEQYF.

V usage is TRBV10-2 and J usage is TRBJ1-1, with D possibly matching TRBD1 (6 bases). Germline CDR1 is WSHSY and CDR2 is SAAADI. The V and J ends lost 4 bases and 6 bases respectively, with 12 bases between them. The CDR3 contains 13 residues. The CDR3 nucleotides are TGCGCCAGCAGTGTCGGGGGGCAGTCTGAAGCTTTCTTT. It is translated as CASSVGGQSEAFF.

The genes are TRBV6-5 and TRBJ2-3; 8 bases match TRBD1. The CDR3 is 15 amino acids. Unmatched junction bases numbered 5, after V lost 6 bases and J lost 0 bases. Germline V CDR1 and CDR2: MNHEY, SVGAGI. CDR3 amino acids: CASSNRGESTDTQYF. Written as DNA, the CDR3 is TGTGCCAGCAGCAACAGGGGGGAGAGCACAGATACGCAGTATTTT.

The chain recombines TRBV3-1 (or the pseudogene TRBV3-2) with TRBJ1-3; tentatively, D is TRBD1 (5 bases). The CDR3 has 18 residues. Germline CDR1 and CDR2: LGHDT and YNNKEL (reference sequence). V lost 1 base and J 0 bases, leaving 16 bases between the germline ends. The CDR3 nucleotides read TGTGCCAGCAGCCAAGGAAGCGGGATGGGGGGCTCTGGAAACACCATATATTTT. Translated: CASSQGSGMGGSGNTIYF.

The chain uses TRBV7-2 and TRBJ1-6; 9 bases fit TRBD1. Germline CDR1 reads SGHTA; CDR2 reads FQGNSA. Germline trimming cut 1 base from V and 12 bases from J; bases unmatched to any gene: 7. This CDR3 region has 15 residues. The CDR3 nucleotides read TGTGCCAGCAGCTTAGGTGGGACAGGGTTGAGACCCCTCCACTTT. Translation gives CASSLGGTGLRPLHF.

This clone was seen a single time. This chain uses TRBV5-1 with TRBJ2-1; 10 bases are shared with TRBD2. V was pared by 5 bases and J by 0 bases, with 14 bases of the junction left unmatched. The CDR3 loop spans 19 amino acids. CDR1 and CDR2 (germline): SGHRS, YFSETQ. The CDR3 DNA sequence: TGCGCCAGCAGGCGGATAGCGGGGGGCTCTGTAAGCTCCTACAATGAGCAGTTCTTC. It translates to CASRRIAGGSVSSYNEQFF. The entire variable domain, with the rest obtained from reference TRBV5-1 and TRBJ2-1, is as follows: KAGVTQTPRYLIKTRGQQVTLSCSPISGHRSVSWYQQTPGQGLQFLFEYFSETQRNKGNFPGRFSGRQFSNSRSEMNVSTLELGDSALYLCASRRIAGGSVSSYNEQFFGPGTRLTVL.

This clone was observed a few times. Within the sample, other DNA sequences also encode this same CDR3. V usage is TRBV5-1 and J usage is TRBJ1-4, with a weak D call TRBD1 (5 bases). Trimming cost V 0 bases and J 7 bases, with 10 bases left between them. Germline V gene sequence: CDR1 SGHRS, CDR2 YFSETQ. CDR3 length equals 14 residues. CDR3 bases: TGCGCCAGCAGCTTGGGCGGGGCCGGTGAAAAACTGTTTTTT. Encoded protein: CASSLGGAGEKLFF.

The chain carries TRBV3-1 (or the pseudogene TRBV3-2) and TRBJ1-1; D gene uncertain. V lost 11 bases to trimming and J lost 1 base, with 17 bases between them. The CDR3 spans 14 residues. Germline V CDR1 and CDR2: LGHDT, YNNKEL (reference sequence). The CDR3 bases are TGTGCCTTGTCCCCGGGGATGCGGAACACTGAAGCTTTCTTT. Translating it yields CALSPGMRNTEAFF.

The CDR3 spells CASSKGIARELFF. CDR3 DNA sequence: TGTGCCAGCAGCAAAGGTATAGCCAGAGAGCTGTTTTTT. This chain links TRBV21-1 with TRBJ2-2; TRBD2, as called in the table, went unchecked against the DNA. TRBV21-1 represents a pseudogene. This CDR3 is 13 amino acids long.

The V gene is TRBV19, the J gene TRBJ1-4, with TRBD1 identical over 10 bases. CDR1 LNHDA and CDR2 SQIVND come from the germline V gene (reference sequence). CDR3 size: 15 residues. Trimming took 3 bases from V and 7 from J; bases not matched to a gene: 5. The CDR3 DNA is TGTGCCAGTAGTATTACCGGGGACAGGGGTGAAAAACTGTTTTTT. It yields the protein CASSITGDRGEKLFF.

The genes are TRBV5-8 and TRBJ2-7, with D hard to call. Trimming cost V 6 bases and J 1 base, with 14 bases left between them. The CDR3 extends over 14 amino acids. Germline V gene data show CDR1 as SGHTS and CDR2 as YDEGEE. DNA for the CDR3: TGTGCCAGCACCGAGAGTCTCGGGTCCTACGAGCAGTACTTC. This encodes CASTESLGSYEQYF.

The chain uses TRBV5-6 and TRBJ1-3; no clear D. Germline V gives CDR1 SGHDT, CDR2 YYEEEE. Trimming left V 0 bases short and J 0 bases short, with 7 bases between. The CDR3 length is 15 residues. The CDR3 nucleotides are TGTGCCAGCAGCTTGGTTTCCAACTCTGGAAACACCATATATTTT. Translating gives CASSLVSNSGNTIYF.